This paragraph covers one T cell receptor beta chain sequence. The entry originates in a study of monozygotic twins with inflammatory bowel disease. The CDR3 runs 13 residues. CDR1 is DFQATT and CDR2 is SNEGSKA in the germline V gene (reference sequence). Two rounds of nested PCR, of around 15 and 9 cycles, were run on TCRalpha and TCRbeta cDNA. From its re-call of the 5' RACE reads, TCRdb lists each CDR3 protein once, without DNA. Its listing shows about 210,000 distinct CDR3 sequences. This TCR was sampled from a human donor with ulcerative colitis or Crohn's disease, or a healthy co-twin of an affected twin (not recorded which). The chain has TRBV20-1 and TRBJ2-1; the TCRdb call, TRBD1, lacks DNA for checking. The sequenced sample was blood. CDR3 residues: CSALATGAGEQFF.